Below are 17 T cell receptor beta chains sequenced from a single sample in a study of T cell responses to AZD1222 COVID-19 vaccine. Data came from immunoSEQ multiplex PCR; TCRdb stores just in-frame clones and leaves some out. The repertoire holds 110,000 to 150,000 clones, with 90% as singletons. The sample in question was peripheral blood, obtained on day 0 of AZD1222 vaccination. Source of these receptors: an adult in good health.

V gene TRBV11-2 combines with J gene TRBJ1-5; D remains ambiguous. V gave up 2 bases and J gave up 4 bases, with 6 bases separating them. Per the germline V gene, CDR1 is SGHAT and CDR2 is FQNNGV. CDR3 length: 13 amino acids. DNA of the CDR3: TGTGCCAGCAGCTTAAAGGGAAATCAGCCCCAGCATTTT. This encodes CASSLKGNQPQHF.

This clone was picked up a small number of times. The rearrangement links TRBV10-3 to TRBJ2-2; no clear D. CDR1 is ENHRY and CDR2 is SYGVKD in the germline V gene. The CDR3 has 16 amino acids. Trimming left V 0 bases short and J 1 base short, with 9 bases between. The CDR3 nucleotides are TGTGCCATCAGTGAGTCTGATGAGCGGAACACCGGGGAGCTGTTTTTT. Translating it yields CAISESDERNTGELFF.

The chain couples TRBV2 to TRBJ2-2; a possible D gene is TRBD1 (6 bases). V lost 6 bases and J lost 6, with 14 bases in between. Germline loops: CDR1 SNHLY, CDR2 FYNNEI. The CDR3 length is 14 residues. The CDR3 region is CASRLTGPAGELFF. The CDR3 DNA follows: TGTGCCAGCAGATTGACAGGTCCGGCCGGGGAGCTGTTTTTT.

The chain joins TRBV4-3 to TRBJ2-7; 8 bases line up with TRBD2. The germline V gene encodes CDR1 LGHNA and CDR2 YSLEER. J was trimmed by 1 base and V by 1 base; bases with no gene match: 12. The CDR3 length is 18 residues. CDR3 residues: CASSQVVTSVSPSYEQYF. CDR3 sequence (DNA): TGCGCCAGCAGCCAAGTTGTGACTAGCGTTAGCCCGTCCTACGAGCAGTACTTC.

This chain connects TRBV24-1 to TRBJ2-5, with D unclear. CDR1 KGHDR and CDR2 SFDVKD come from the germline V gene. Trimming stripped 3 bases from V and 5 bases from J, with 9 bases between. The CDR3 covers 13 residues. In nucleotides, the CDR3 is TGTGCCACCAGTGATCTCAATGGGGAGACCCAGTACTTC. This translates into CATSDLNGETQYF.

The V gene is TRBV5-5, the J gene TRBJ2-3; 10 bases are a match to TRBD2. Germline V lookup: CDR1 SGHKS, CDR2 YYEKEE (reference sequence). J gave up 0 bases and V 1 base, and 8 bases lay outside the gene matches. The CDR3 is made up of 18 amino acids. CDR3: CASSLSSGGYLSTDTQYF. The CDR3 nucleotides are TGTGCCAGCAGCTTGTCTAGCGGGGGTTACCTGAGCACAGATACGCAGTATTTT.

The chain combines TRBV20-1 with TRBJ2-7, with 7 nucleotides matching TRBD2. This CDR3 contains 11 residues. The V gene end was trimmed by 6 bases and the J gene end by 4 bases; junction bases not matched to a gene: 3. Germline CDR1 and CDR2: DFQATT and SNEGSKA (reference sequence). CDR3 protein: CSALADYEQYF. The CDR3 DNA reads TGCAGTGCGCTAGCGGATTACGAGCAGTACTTC.

The genes are TRBV30 and TRBJ1-6; no firm D call. The CDR3 length is 14 residues. Germline CDR1 is GTSNPN and CDR2 is SVGIG (reference sequence). The ends were cut back, 2 bases at V and 7 bases at J, with 12 bases in the middle. The CDR3 loop is CAWSIGVSNSPLHF. CDR3 nucleotides: TGTGCCTGGAGTATCGGGGTGTCAAATTCACCCCTCCACTTT.

The rearrangement uses TRBV7-9 and TRBJ2-1; the match to TRBD2 covers 9 bases. V lost 0 bases and J lost 0; bases outside the gene matches: 9. CDR1 is SEHNR and CDR2 is FQNEAQ in the germline V gene (reference sequence). The length of the CDR3 is 19 residues. As DNA, the CDR3 is TGTGCCAGCAGCTTAGCGCAACTAGCGGGCCTCAGCTCCTACAATGAGCAGTTCTTC. This encodes CASSLAQLAGLSSYNEQFF.

The chain joins TRBV3-1 (or the pseudogene TRBV3-2) to TRBJ2-3; D call uncertain. V lost 7 bases and J 4 bases, leaving 12 bases between the germline ends. The CDR3 is made up of 13 amino acids. Germline V gene lookup returns CDR1 LGHDT and CDR2 YNNKEL (reference sequence). The DNA of the CDR3 is TGTGCCAGCATAAGAAGTGGCGCAGATACGCAGTATTTT. It encodes CASIRSGADTQYF.

This clone was found a few times. V gene TRBV30 combines with J gene TRBJ2-7, with D tentatively TRBD2 (5 bases). This CDR3 contains 11 residues. The germline V gene has CDR1 GTSNPN and CDR2 SVGIG (reference sequence). V lost 3 bases and J lost 4, with 7 bases in between. CDR3 sequence (DNA): TGTGCCTGGAGCGGGAAATACGAGCAGTACTTC. Its protein is CAWSGKYEQYF.

The rearrangement joins TRBV24-1 to TRBJ2-3; no clear D. With 3 bases removed from V and 9 bases from J, the gap between germline ends came to 12 bases. The length of the CDR3 is 13 residues. The germline CDR1 and CDR2 sequences are KGHDR and SFDVKD. CDR3 nucleotide sequence: TGTGCCACCAGTGATCCCCCCTTGGGCACGCAGTATTTT. Its protein is CATSDPPLGTQYF.

The chain carries TRBV5-6 and TRBJ1-5; D gene ambiguous. Trimming pared 0 bases from V and 5 bases from J, leaving 6 bases between. The germline gives CDR1 SGHDT, CDR2 YYEEEE. CDR3 length: 13 residues. CDR3 protein: CASSLVDHQPQHF. For the CDR3, the DNA is TGTGCCAGCAGCTTGGTCGACCATCAGCCCCAGCATTTT.

The chain is built from TRBV7-9 and TRBJ2-5; 9 bases agree with TRBD2. The germline V gene encodes CDR1 SEHNR and CDR2 FQNEAQ (reference sequence). The CDR3 consists of 19 residues. Trimming removed 2 bases from V and 1 base from J; junction bases left unmatched: 14. The DNA for the CDR3 is TGTGCCAGCAGCTTATACCCTGGGTGGAGCGGGAGGCTCCAAGAGACCCAGTACTTC. It is translated as CASSLYPGWSGRLQETQYF.

The chain uses TRBV23-1 and TRBJ2-5, with 7 nucleotides matching TRBD2. TRBV23-1 has ORF status, its function being uncertain. The V gene end was trimmed by 8 bases and the J gene end by 4 bases; junction bases not matched to a gene: 1. CDR3 length: 11 amino acids. The CDR3 DNA is TGCGCCAGCGGCGGGGGAGAGACCCAGTACTTC. Residues: CASGGGETQYF.

The rearrangement uses TRBV6-5 and TRBJ1-1, with 11 bases matching TRBD1. V lost 8 bases and J lost 6; bases outside the gene matches: 8. The CDR3 spans 14 residues. Germline lookup yields CDR1 MNHEY and CDR2 SVGAGI. The CDR3 nucleotides read TGTGCCAGCCTTCAACCGGGACAGGGGGCTGAAGCTTTCTTT. This sequence encodes CASLQPGQGAEAFF.

This chain connects TRBV30 to TRBJ2-5, with D maybe TRBD2 (6 bases). The V and J ends lost 0 bases and 5 bases respectively, with 25 bases between them. The CDR3 loop spans 18 amino acids. Germline V CDR1 and CDR2: GTSNPN, SVGIG (reference sequence). CDR3 bases: TGTGCCTGGAGTGTAACGGGCCTGGCGGGAACATCAGGGGAGACCCAGTACTTC. Translating it yields CAWSVTGLAGTSGETQYF.